The following is a TCR beta chain sequence with its context. Its antigen is currently unknown. From the 5' RACE reads, TCRdb called clonotypes with MiXCR, one entry per CDR3 protein. The table records about 1.7 million distinct CDR3 sequences, less than 40% of them present only once. The sample is drawn from a study of identical twins. Study results and caveats: Analyses based on zero insertions could be partly confounded by invariant MAIT and iNKT cells. Weaker excess sharing between twins was seen in beta out-of-frame sequences.

V shed 0 bases and J 8 bases; nucleotides not matched to a gene: 6. This CDR3 has 14 amino acids. Germline V lookup: CDR1 SGHRS, CDR2 YFSETQ. The gene calls are TRBV5-1 and TRBJ1-1; 8 bases are a match to TRBD1. The source is a newborn girl in good health. The sequencing sample was made of cord blood. The CDR3 is CASSLVTGAAEAFF. CDR3 nucleotides: TGCGCCAGCAGCTTGGTGACAGGGGCCGCAGAAGCTTTCTTT. Supplemented by reference TRBV5-1 and TRBJ1-1, the full variable domain reads KAGVTQTPRYLIKTRGQQVTLSCSPISGHRSVSWYQQTPGQGLQFLFEYFSETQRNKGNFPGRFSGRQFSNSRSEMNVSTLELGDSALYLCASSLVTGAAEAFFGQGTRLTVV.